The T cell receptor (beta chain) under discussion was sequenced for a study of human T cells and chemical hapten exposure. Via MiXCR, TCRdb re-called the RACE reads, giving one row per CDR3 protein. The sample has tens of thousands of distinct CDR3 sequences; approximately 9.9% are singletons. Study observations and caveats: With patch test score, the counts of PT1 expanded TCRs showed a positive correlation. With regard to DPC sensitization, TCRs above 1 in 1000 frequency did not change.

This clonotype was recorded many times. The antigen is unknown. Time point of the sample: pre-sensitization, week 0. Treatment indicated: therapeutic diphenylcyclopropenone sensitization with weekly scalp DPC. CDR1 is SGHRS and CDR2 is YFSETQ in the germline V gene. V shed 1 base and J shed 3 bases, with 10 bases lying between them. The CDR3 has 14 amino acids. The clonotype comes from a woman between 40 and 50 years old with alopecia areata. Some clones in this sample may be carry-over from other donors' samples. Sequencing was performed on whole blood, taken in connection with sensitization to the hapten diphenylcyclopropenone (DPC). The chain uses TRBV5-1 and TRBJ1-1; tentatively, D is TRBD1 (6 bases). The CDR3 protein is CASSLWAGDTEAFF. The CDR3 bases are TGCGCCAGCAGCTTGTGGGCAGGGGACACTGAAGCTTTCTTT.